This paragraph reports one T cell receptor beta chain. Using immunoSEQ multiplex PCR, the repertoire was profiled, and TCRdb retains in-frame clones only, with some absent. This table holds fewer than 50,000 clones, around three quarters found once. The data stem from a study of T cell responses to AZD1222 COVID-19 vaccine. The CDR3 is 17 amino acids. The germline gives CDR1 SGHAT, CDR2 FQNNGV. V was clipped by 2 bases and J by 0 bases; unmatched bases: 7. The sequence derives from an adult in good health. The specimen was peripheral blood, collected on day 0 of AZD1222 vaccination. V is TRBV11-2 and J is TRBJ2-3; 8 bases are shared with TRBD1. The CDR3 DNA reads TGTGCCAGCAGCTTATCAGACACAGGGGGGAGCACAGATACGCAGTATTTT. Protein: CASSLSDTGGSTDTQYF.